The 22 T cell receptor beta chains below all came from one sample that was sequenced in a study of technical replicates of blood from a few donors (dated by TCRdb to 2016 to 2017). Libraries were constructed by the immunoSEQ multiplex PCR assay. In TCRdb, the immuneACCESS table is reduced to in-frame sequences with V and J assigned. These tables do not hold every clone; where another copy was compared, an unresolved V gene accounts for under half, and the others remain unexplained. In this sample the table shows 55,000 to 70,000 clones, about nine tenths of which occur a single time. The ten largest make up approximately 4.8% of the sample. What was sequenced was PBMCs. These receptors were taken from a human donor in good health. Some clones in this sample may be carry-over from other donors' samples.

V is TRBV18 and J is TRBJ2-7; D perhaps matches TRBD2 (5 bases). Germline V gene sequence: CDR1 KGHSH, CDR2 LQKENI. Trimming removed 3 bases at V and 5 bases at J, with 14 bases between. The CDR3 runs 14 residues. The CDR3 sequence: CASSPEQAGHEQYF. The CDR3 nucleotides read TGTGCCAGCTCACCGGAGCAGGCGGGCCACGAGCAGTACTTC.

The J gene is TRBJ1-2, the V gene TRBV6-5; 7 bases are a match to TRBD1. This CDR3 has 15 residues. V lost 2 bases, J lost 1 base, and 4 bases stayed unmatched. CDR1 MNHEY and CDR2 SVGAGI come from the germline V gene. The CDR3 loop is CASSYAAGGNYGYTF. CDR3 coding DNA: TGTGCCAGCAGTTACGCGGCAGGGGGTAACTATGGCTACACCTTC.

The chain joins TRBV7-6 to TRBJ2-1; TRBD1 is a possible D gene (5 bases). Trimming removed 10 bases at V and 2 bases at J, with 18 bases between. The CDR3 spans 15 residues. Germline V gene data show CDR1 as SGHVS and CDR2 as FNYEAQ. CDR3 loop: CATFPYRGTYNEQFF. The CDR3 nucleotides read TGTGCCACCTTCCCATATAGGGGAACCTACAATGAGCAGTTCTTC.

This clone was picked up a small number of times. V gene TRBV2 combines with J gene TRBJ1-6; a possible D gene is TRBD1 (5 bases). V was clipped by 4 bases and J by 9 bases, with 22 bases between them. The CDR3 extends over 17 amino acids. Germline V gene data show CDR1 as SNHLY and CDR2 as FYNNEI. The CDR3 reads CASSVRTAAGRSSPLHF. The CDR3 nucleotides are TGTGCCAGCAGTGTGAGAACGGCGGCAGGGCGCTCTTCACCCCTCCACTTT.

The table lists this clone with a count of one. The chain is built from TRBV5-8 and TRBJ1-6; tentative D call: TRBD1 (6 bases). Germline CDR1 SGHTS, CDR2 YDEGEE. The CDR3 runs to 16 residues. With 4 bases removed from V and 2 bases from J, the gap between germline ends came to 13 bases. CDR3 bases: TGTGCCAGCAGCCCCCGACAGGAGACCTATAATTCACCCCTCCACTTT. Translated, it gives CASSPRQETYNSPLHF.

The rearrangement joins TRBV15 to TRBJ1-3; no reliable D call. Per germline, CDR1 LNHNV and CDR2 YYDKDF (reference sequence). CDR3 length: 13 residues. V dropped 2 bases and J dropped 4 bases, with 6 bases sitting between them. The DNA of the CDR3 is TGTGCCACCAGCAGACGGTTGGGAAACACCATATATTTT. Amino acids: CATSRRLGNTIYF.

The V gene is TRBV29-1, the J gene TRBJ2-1; 11 nucleotides align to TRBD2. The V segment lost 4 bases and the J segment 4 bases; nucleotides outside the gene matches: 0. The CDR3 totals 13 residues. Germline CDR1 reads SQVTM; CDR2 reads ANQGSEA. The DNA for the CDR3 is TGCAGCGTTGCTAGCGGGGGGTACAATGAGCAGTTCTTC. This translates into CSVASGGYNEQFF.

CDR3 bases: TGTGCCAGCAGCTCTCAGGGCGGCTACGAGCAGTACTTC. Amino acid sequence: CASSSQGGYEQYF. V is TRBV6-1 and J is TRBJ2-7; D perhaps matches TRBD1 (5 bases). CDR3 length equals 13 residues. The V end was cut by 6 bases, the J end by 3 bases, with 12 bases between. CDR1 is MNHNS and CDR2 is SASEGT in the germline V gene.

The rearrangement links TRBV6-1 to TRBJ1-2, with 7 bases that match TRBD1. V lost 6 bases to trimming and J lost 5 bases; unmatched junction nucleotides: 12. Germline CDR1 and CDR2: MNHNS and SASEGT. This CDR3 spans 15 amino acids. The CDR3 nucleotides are TGTGCCAGCAGGCCGGGAGAGGGGGCGGGGTATGGCTACACCTTC. The encoded protein is CASRPGEGAGYGYTF.

The gene calls are TRBV18 and TRBJ1-5; TRBD1 aligns across 8 bases. Germline V gene lookup returns CDR1 KGHSH and CDR2 LQKENI. This CDR3 comprises 14 residues. V gave up 3 bases and J gave up 3 bases; unmatched junction bases: 1. The CDR3 here is CASSPGQDNQPQHF. The CDR3 DNA follows: TGTGCCAGCTCACCGGGACAGGACAATCAGCCCCAGCATTTT.

This chain links TRBV7-2 with TRBJ1-3, with D maybe TRBD1 (6 bases). From germline, CDR1 is SGHTA and CDR2 FQGNSA. The V end lost 4 bases, the J end lost 9 bases, and 13 bases lay between the germline ends. The CDR3 is 13 residues long. The CDR3 loop is CASSSGAGTTIYF. The CDR3 DNA follows: TGTGCCAGCAGCTCAGGGGCGGGCACCACCATATATTTT.

V and J are TRBV5-1 and TRBJ1-1, with D perhaps matching TRBD1 (5 bases). CDR3 length: 13 residues. Trimming left V 1 base short and J 4 bases short, with 8 bases between. Looked up from germline, CDR1 is SGHRS and CDR2 is YFSETQ. The CDR3: CASSLQGLTEAFF. CDR3 coding DNA: TGCGCCAGCAGCTTGCAGGGTCTCACTGAAGCTTTCTTT.

The J gene is TRBJ1-1, the V gene TRBV2; 7 bases are shared with TRBD1. Germline CDR1 is SNHLY and CDR2 is FYNNEI. The CDR3 spans 15 residues. The V gene end was trimmed by 6 bases and the J gene end by 1 base; junction bases not matched to a gene: 8. The CDR3 DNA reads as TGTGCCAGCAGAACTCAGGGGGTCGGGAACACTGAAGCTTTCTTT. It translates to CASRTQGVGNTEAFF.

V usage is TRBV6-5 and J usage is TRBJ1-1, with 7 bases fitting TRBD1. Germline assignment: CDR1 MNHEY and CDR2 SVGAGI. Trimming cost V 5 bases and J 1 base; bases outside gene matches: 1. The CDR3 length is 13 residues. The CDR3 DNA sequence: TGTGCCAGCAGTCCAGGGGGGAACACTGAAGCTTTCTTT. This translates into CASSPGGNTEAFF.

The chain uses TRBV11-2 and TRBJ2-2; a possible D gene is TRBD2 (7 bases). This CDR3 contains 15 residues. Trimming cost V 6 bases and J 5 bases, with 16 bases left between them. The germline CDR1 and CDR2 sequences are SGHAT and FQNNGV. CDR3 DNA: TGTGCCAGCAGACTAGGGGGGGCATGGACCGGGGAGCTGTTTTTT. Translating gives CASRLGGAWTGELFF. Full variable domain (rest looked up from reference TRBV11-2 and TRBJ2-2): EAGVAQSPRYKIIEKRQSVAFWCNPISGHATLYWYQQILGQGPKLLIQFQNNGVVDDSQLPKDRFSAERLKGVDSTLKIQPAKLEDSAVYLCASRLGGAWTGELFFGEGSRLTVL.

This chain connects TRBV27 to TRBJ1-5, with no clear D. The V gene's germline CDR1 is MNHEY and CDR2 SMNVEV (reference sequence). The V gene lost 2 bases and the J gene lost 3 bases, with 14 bases spanning the gap. This CDR3 is 16 amino acids long. Here the CDR3 reads CASSLGGGVANQPQHF. The CDR3, as DNA: TGTGCCAGCAGTTTAGGCGGAGGTGTTGCCAATCAGCCCCAGCATTTT.

For the CDR3, the DNA is TGCAGTGTTCCGGACAAGGAGACCCAGTACTTC. It specifies CSVPDKETQYF. The chain is built from TRBV20-1 and TRBJ2-5; weak D call: TRBD1 (5 bases). The CDR3 contains 11 residues. V lost 7 bases to trimming and J lost 5 bases, with 11 bases between them. Germline V gene sequence: CDR1 DFQATT, CDR2 SNEGSKA (reference sequence).

This chain joins TRBV6-5 and TRBJ1-1; TRBD1 matches at 9 bases. In germline, CDR1 is MNHEY, CDR2 SVGAGI. The CDR3 contains 14 residues. J lost 4 bases, V lost 6 bases, and 6 bases had no gene match. For the CDR3, the DNA is TGTGCCAGCAGCAAACAGGGGGCCGGCACTGAAGCTTTCTTT. Protein sequence: CASSKQGAGTEAFF.

J is TRBJ1-3 and V is TRBV28; the D gene is possibly TRBD1 (5 bases). V was trimmed by 6 bases and J by 1 base, leaving 16 bases between them. CDR1 and CDR2 from the germline V gene are MDHEN and SYDVKM. The CDR3 consists of 16 residues. CDR3 in amino acids: CASSPYPQGSGNTIYF. CDR3 DNA sequence: TGTGCCAGCAGCCCTTACCCCCAGGGTTCTGGAAACACCATATATTTT. Using reference TRBV28 and TRBJ1-3 for the parts outside the CDR3, the full variable domain is DVKVTQSSRYLVKRTGEKVFLECVQDMDHENMFWYRQDPGLGLRLIYFSYDVKMKEKGDIPEGYSVSREKKERFSLILESASTNQTSMYLCASSPYPQGSGNTIYFGEGSWLTVV.

The chain couples TRBV5-6 to TRBJ2-7; TRBD1 aligns across 10 bases. CDR1 SGHDT and CDR2 YYEEEE come from the germline V gene. The V segment lost 1 base and the J segment 1 base; nucleotides outside the gene matches: 2. The CDR3 totals 15 residues. CDR3 nucleotides: TGTGCCAGCAGCTTGCAGGGACAGGGGTCCTACGAGCAGTACTTC. Protein product: CASSLQGQGSYEQYF.

This clone was found once. This chain connects TRBV7-2 to TRBJ1-6; D call uncertain. V was cut by 5 bases and J by 11 bases, with 10 bases left in between. Looked up from germline, CDR1 is SGHTA and CDR2 is FQGNSA. CDR3 length equals 12 residues. The CDR3 region is CASSPGEAPLHF. The CDR3 coding sequence is TGTGCCAGCAGCCCTGGGGAGGCACCCCTCCACTTT. The full variable domain, in which reference TRBV7-2 and TRBJ1-6 provide the parts outside the CDR3, is GAGVSQSPSNKVTEKGKDVELRCDPISGHTALYWYRQSLGQGLEFLIYFQGNSAPDKSGLPSDRFSAERTGGSVSTLTIQRTQQEDSAVYLCASSPGEAPLHFGNGTRLTVT.

The chain joins TRBV5-1 to TRBJ2-1; D might be TRBD2 (6 bases). V was shortened by 0 bases and J by 6 bases, with 10 bases between the two germline ends. CDR1 and CDR2 (germline): SGHRS, YFSETQ. The CDR3 contains 14 residues. The CDR3 spells CASSLAAGSNEQFF. CDR3 coding DNA: TGCGCCAGCAGCTTGGCCGCGGGGAGCAATGAGCAGTTCTTC.